This T cell receptor beta chain was obtained from a study of blood T cell repertoires in COVID-19. The wider study: From T cells, B-cell-depleted T cells, or PBMCs came the material, which was cDNA or gDNA.

The CDR3 has 15 amino acids. V was pared by 6 bases and J by 2 bases, with 15 bases between. Germline CDR1 reads SGHKS; CDR2 reads YYEKEE (reference sequence). The table came from immunoSEQ multiplex PCR; TCRdb's copy has only in-frame clones and leaves some out. The table records about 97,000 clones, 90% of them present only once. The chain recombines TRBV5-5 with TRBJ2-1, with a possible D match to TRBD2 (6 bases). Sequencing input: peripheral blood. The receptor comes from a man between 60 and 70 years old with acute or convalescent COVID-19. The CDR3 is CASKHRGTTYNEQFF. The CDR3 DNA reads as TGTGCCAGCAAGCATCGGGGGACGACCTACAATGAGCAGTTCTTC.